A single sample is the source of the 30 T cell receptor beta chains below, sequenced in a study of shared clonotypes between healthy human individuals. The repertoire was sequenced with immunoSEQ multiplex PCR; TCRdb's copy has only in-frame clones and lacks some. The data contain under 850,000 clones, roughly two thirds of them singletons. Sequenced material: memory CD4+ T cells sorted from blood. Subset of the sample: CD45RA-negative fraction. These receptors originate from a woman aged 25 to 39 in good health.

This rearrangement joins TRBV10-1 to TRBJ2-5; TRBD1 agrees at 7 bases. The V gene's germline CDR1 is WNHNN and CDR2 SYGVQD (reference sequence). The CDR3 extends over 13 amino acids. V lost 4 bases and J lost 4; bases outside the gene matches: 3. The CDR3 spells CASSAYRGETQYF. CDR3 bases: TGCGCCAGCAGTGCGTACAGGGGAGAGACCCAGTACTTC.

The chain recombines TRBV28 with TRBJ2-5; a weak D match, TRBD1 (5 bases). Trimming took 6 bases from V and 11 from J, leaving 16 bases between them. From germline, CDR1 is MDHEN and CDR2 SYDVKM. The CDR3 loop spans 12 amino acids. This CDR3 reads CASSQGPVVQYF. For the CDR3, the DNA is TGTGCCAGCAGCCAGGGTCCCGTCGTGCAGTACTTC.

The rearrangement joins TRBV30 to TRBJ1-1; 10 bases map to TRBD1. CDR1 and CDR2 (germline): GTSNPN, SVGIG (reference sequence). This CDR3 region has 14 residues. The ends lost 0 bases at V and 10 bases at J; junction bases unmatched: 8. For the CDR3, the DNA is TGTGCCTGGAGTGTTTGGGACAGGGGCGCAACAGCTTTCTTT. Its protein product is CAWSVWDRGATAFF.

V and J are TRBV27 and TRBJ2-4; D not resolved. CDR1 and CDR2 from the germline V gene are MNHEY and SMNVEV (reference sequence). V lost 2 bases and J 5 bases, leaving 19 bases between the germline ends. The CDR3 runs 17 residues. CDR3 nucleotide sequence: TGTGCCAGCAGTTTAGCGACGGGCTCCATTCGCCAAAACATTCAGTACTTC. Encoded protein: CASSLATGSIRQNIQYF.

In regard to this clone: The same CDR3 can be traced to other DNA sequences in this sample. The chain has TRBV5-1 and TRBJ1-3; no clear D. Trimming cost V 0 bases and J 0 bases, with 7 bases left between them. The CDR3 runs 15 residues. In germline, CDR1 is SGHRS, CDR2 YFSETQ. The CDR3 region is CASSLGSLSGNTIYF. As DNA, the CDR3 is TGCGCCAGCAGCTTGGGCAGCCTCTCTGGAAACACCATATATTTT.

The chain joins TRBV14 to TRBJ1-4; TRBD1 aligns across 7 bases. J was trimmed by 5 bases and V by 3 bases; bases with no gene match: 6. Germline loops: CDR1 SGHDN, CDR2 FVKESK. The CDR3 has 15 residues. The chain's CDR3 is CASSQNRGRNEKLFF. The CDR3 coding sequence is TGTGCCAGCAGCCAGAACAGGGGCCGGAATGAAAAACTGTTTTTT.

The rearrangement joins TRBV5-1 to TRBJ2-1, with 10 bases aligning to TRBD2. This CDR3 is 15 amino acids long. The germline gives CDR1 SGHRS, CDR2 YFSETQ. Germline trimming cut 3 bases from V and 3 bases from J; bases unmatched to any gene: 3. The CDR3 loop reads CASSSGTSDYNEQFF. CDR3 nucleotides: TGCGCCAGCAGCTCGGGGACTAGCGACTACAATGAGCAGTTCTTC.

At least ten counts were recorded for this clone. The V gene is TRBV6-6, the J gene TRBJ1-1; weak D call: TRBD1 (5 bases). V was cut by 7 bases and J by 4 bases, with 19 bases left in between. Germline V gene data show CDR1 as MNHNY and CDR2 as SVGAGI (reference sequence). This CDR3 is built from 15 residues. The CDR3 sequence: CASNIRGGEGTEAFF. DNA of the CDR3: TGTGCCAGCAACATCCGGGGGGGAGAGGGCACTGAAGCTTTCTTT.

The chain couples TRBV13 to TRBJ1-1; 8 bases match TRBD1. J lost 4 bases, V lost 5 bases, and 9 bases had no gene match. CDR1 and CDR2 (germline): PRHDT, FYEKMQ (reference sequence). The CDR3 is made up of 15 amino acids. The CDR3 sequence: CASSTRQGRGTEAFF. The CDR3 DNA sequence: TGTGCCAGCAGCACACGACAGGGGAGGGGCACTGAAGCTTTCTTT.

This chain connects TRBV7-9 to TRBJ2-1, with 12 bases lining up with TRBD2. CDR1 is SEHNR and CDR2 is FQNEAQ in the germline V gene (reference sequence). Trimming cost V 3 bases and J 9 bases; bases outside gene matches: 6. CDR3 length: 15 residues. CDR3 DNA: TGTGCCAGCAGCTTGCCAACTAGCGGGAGGAGTGAGCAGTTCTTC. Encoded protein: CASSLPTSGRSEQFF. Complete variable domain (other parts from reference TRBV7-9 and TRBJ2-1): DTGVSQNPRHKITKRGQNVTFRCDPISEHNRLYWYRQTLGQGPEFLTYFQNEAQLEKSRLLSDRFSAERPKGSFSTLEIQRTEQGDSAMYLCASSLPTSGRSEQFFGPGTRLTVL.

This sequence joins TRBV4-1 and TRBJ1-4; D remains ambiguous. Between the trimmed V and J ends, which lost 11 bases and 5 bases, there was a span of 30 bases. CDR1 is MGHRA and CDR2 is YSYEKL in the germline V gene. This CDR3 spans 18 amino acids. CDR3 loop: CAEAQARMRGMINEKLFF. The CDR3 nucleotides are TGCGCCGAGGCTCAGGCGCGGATGCGGGGTATGATAAATGAAAAACTGTTTTTT.

This chain's CDR3 is CASGTSNEQFF. As DNA, the CDR3 is TGTGCCAGCGGGACCAGCAATGAGCAGTTCTTC. The chain employs TRBV5-8 and TRBJ2-1, with D possibly being TRBD1 or TRBD2 (5 bases each). Trimming shortened V by 7 bases and J by 6 bases, and 8 bases separated the two germline ends. The CDR3 has 11 amino acids. Germline V gene sequence: CDR1 SGHTS, CDR2 YDEGEE.

This clone was detected only a few times. The CDR3 reads CSAPGRGNYGYTF. CDR3 coding DNA: TGCAGCGCTCCCGGGCGGGGGAACTATGGCTACACCTTC. The chain joins TRBV29-1 to TRBJ1-2; maybe TRBD1 (5 bases). CDR1 and CDR2 (germline): SQVTM, ANQGSEA. V was clipped by 7 bases and J by 2 bases, with 14 bases between them. The CDR3 spans 13 residues.

The genes are TRBV28 and TRBJ2-7, with 11 bases identical to TRBD2. CDR1 is MDHEN and CDR2 is SYDVKM in the germline V gene. The CDR3 runs to 14 residues. Trimming at V came to 5 bases and at J to 5 bases, leaving 5 bases not matched to a gene. The CDR3: CASSQLAGVDEQYF. The CDR3 DNA reads TGTGCCAGCAGTCAACTAGCGGGAGTAGACGAGCAGTACTTC.

V usage is TRBV7-2 and J usage is TRBJ2-1, with a possible D match to TRBD1 (6 bases). This CDR3 is 15 amino acids long. Trimming removed 5 bases from V and 0 bases from J, with 11 bases in between. CDR1 and CDR2 from the germline V gene are SGHTA and FQGNSA. The CDR3 protein is CASSPGQISYNEQFF. The CDR3 DNA is TGTGCCAGCAGCCCCGGACAGATCTCCTACAATGAGCAGTTCTTC. Looking up the rest from reference TRBV7-2 and TRBJ2-1 gives the full variable domain: GAGVSQSPSNKVTEKGKDVELRCDPISGHTALYWYRQSLGQGLEFLIYFQGNSAPDKSGLPSDRFSAERTGGSVSTLTIQRTQQEDSAVYLCASSPGQISYNEQFFGPGTRLTVL.

V and J are TRBV5-1 and TRBJ2-1; 12 bases align to TRBD2. Germline CDR1 and CDR2: SGHRS and YFSETQ. V was pared by 0 bases and J by 7 bases, with 8 bases of the junction left unmatched. The CDR3 is 17 residues long. CDR3 nucleotide sequence: TGCGCCAGCAGCTTGGCACCGTCTCTAGCGGGAGGGAATGAGCAGTTCTTC. As protein: CASSLAPSLAGGNEQFF. The whole variable domain, remainder taken from reference TRBV5-1 and TRBJ2-1, is KAGVTQTPRYLIKTRGQQVTLSCSPISGHRSVSWYQQTPGQGLQFLFEYFSETQRNKGNFPGRFSGRQFSNSRSEMNVSTLELGDSALYLCASSLAPSLAGGNEQFFGPGTRLTVL.

The V gene is TRBV10-1, the J gene TRBJ2-7; 9 bases fit TRBD2. V dropped 2 bases and J dropped 2; count of bases not matched to a gene: 1. Germline loops: CDR1 WNHNN, CDR2 SYGVQD (reference sequence). This CDR3 comprises 14 residues. CDR3 sequence reads: CASSEGGRAYEQYF. CDR3 DNA: TGCGCCAGCAGTGAGGGCGGGAGGGCCTACGAGCAGTACTTC.

The gene calls are TRBV5-1 and TRBJ2-5; a weak D match, TRBD1 (6 bases). V was pared by 0 bases and J by 0 bases, with 9 bases between. Germline assignment: CDR1 SGHRS and CDR2 YFSETQ. The CDR3 is 15 amino acids. CDR3 loop: CASSLAGQNQETQYF. The CDR3, as DNA: TGCGCCAGCAGCTTGGCCGGACAGAACCAAGAGACCCAGTACTTC.

This chain uses TRBV28 with TRBJ2-5, with D perhaps given as TRBD1 or TRBD2 (5 bases each). The CDR3 covers 12 residues. Trimming took off 5 bases at V and 5 bases at J, with 9 bases between the two ends. Germline V CDR1 and CDR2: MDHEN, SYDVKM. CDR3 nucleotides: TGTGCCAGCAGTGGGACGGCGGAGACCCAGTACTTC. This translates into CASSGTAETQYF.

This clone turned up a few times. Other DNA sequences of this sample code for an identical CDR3. The V call is TRBV5-1, the J call TRBJ1-1; TRBD1 aligns across 10 bases. Germline assignment: CDR1 SGHRS and CDR2 YFSETQ. V trimming: 0 bases; J trimming: 8 bases; junction bases outside the gene matches: 4. This CDR3 has 14 residues. The CDR3 loop reads CASSLGTGGLEAFF. The CDR3 bases are TGCGCCAGCAGCTTGGGGACAGGGGGACTGGAAGCTTTCTTT.

The V and J genes are TRBV6-6 and TRBJ1-1, with D unresolved. The CDR3 is 15 amino acids. Germline CDR1 and CDR2: MNHNY and SVGAGI (reference sequence). The V and J ends lost 4 bases and 3 bases respectively, with 15 bases between them. This CDR3 reads CASSSEQIRDTEAFF. The CDR3 DNA follows: TGTGCCAGCAGTTCCGAGCAGATCCGGGACACTGAAGCTTTCTTT.

The chain links TRBV13 to TRBJ2-3; TRBD2 matches 13 bases. Trimming removed 1 base from V and 4 bases from J; junction bases left unmatched: 5. The germline CDR1 and CDR2 sequences are PRHDT and FYEKMQ (reference sequence). This CDR3 has 17 residues. The DNA of the CDR3 is TGTGCCAGCAGCTTAGATCCACTAGCGGGAGGGCCAGATACGCAGTATTTT. Amino acids: CASSLDPLAGGPDTQYF.

J is TRBJ1-1 and V is TRBV5-1; 7 bases line up with TRBD1. The junction had 9 bases not matched to a gene; V was cut back by 4 bases and J by 0 bases. This CDR3 region has 16 residues. Germline loops: CDR1 SGHRS, CDR2 YFSETQ. CDR3 sequence (DNA): TGCGCCAGCAGCCTTGGACAGGCGGGGGTGAACACTGAAGCTTTCTTT. Its translation: CASSLGQAGVNTEAFF.

The chain has TRBV7-2 and TRBJ2-1, with 9 bases lining up with TRBD2. This CDR3 region has 16 residues. V shed 2 bases, J shed 5 bases, and the junction held 7 bases outside the gene matches. Germline CDR1 reads SGHTA; CDR2 reads FQGNSA. Here the CDR3 DNA reads TGTGCCAGCAGCTTAATGCCCCTAGCGGGGAACAATGAGCAGTTCTTC. It codes for CASSLMPLAGNNEQFF.

The chain uses TRBV13 and TRBJ1-5; D not resolved. Germline V CDR1 and CDR2: PRHDT, FYEKMQ (reference sequence). This CDR3 contains 15 residues. The V end lost 2 bases, the J end lost 2 bases, and 10 bases lay between the germline ends. The CDR3 bases are TGTGCCAGCAGCTTATCGAGGGTCCGCAATCAGCCCCAGCATTTT. This sequence encodes CASSLSRVRNQPQHF.

This clone was seen many times. The chain couples TRBV19 to TRBJ2-7; TRBD1 matches at 9 bases. Germline loops: CDR1 LNHDA, CDR2 SQIVND (reference sequence). V shed 5 bases, J shed 6 bases, and the junction held 8 bases outside the gene matches. The CDR3 covers 14 residues. The CDR3 reads CASSWDREGSEQYF. For the CDR3, the DNA is TGTGCCAGTAGTTGGGACAGGGAAGGCTCCGAGCAGTACTTC. The full variable domain, with the rest looked up from reference TRBV19 and TRBJ2-7, is DGGITQSPKYLFRKEGQNVTLSCEQNLNHDAMYWYRQDPGQGLRLIYYSQIVNDFQKGDIAEGYSVSREKKESFPLTVTSAQKNPTAFYLCASSWDREGSEQYFGPGTRLTVT.

The chain's CDR3 is CASSRVSYEQYF. The CDR3 nucleotides read TGTGCCAGCAGTCGTGTTTCCTACGAGCAGTACTTC. This sequence joins TRBV6-1 and TRBJ2-7; D gene ambiguous. Germline-derived CDR1 and CDR2 are MNHNS and SASEGT. Between the trimmed V and J ends, which lost 5 bases and 1 base, there was a span of 6 bases. This CDR3 is built from 12 residues.

A few counts support this clone. This rearrangement joins TRBV6-5 to TRBJ2-1; 8 positions agree with TRBD2. This CDR3 comprises 11 residues. The germline CDR1 and CDR2 sequences are MNHEY and SVGAGI. J was trimmed by 12 bases and V by 6 bases; bases with no gene match: 4. CDR3 DNA: TGTGCCAGCAGACACCTAGCGGGGCAGTTCTTC. Amino acid sequence: CASRHLAGQFF.

J is TRBJ2-7 and V is TRBV6-5; D is undetermined. This CDR3 contains 14 residues. Trimming left V 3 bases short and J 2 bases short, with 11 bases between. The germline V gene encodes CDR1 MNHEY and CDR2 SVGAGI. DNA for the CDR3: TGTGCCAGCAGTTATAGTAAGGGCACCTACGAGCAGTACTTC. Translation: CASSYSKGTYEQYF.

This clone has a handful of counts. Additional DNA sequences in this sample encode the identical CDR3. The gene calls are TRBV5-1 and TRBJ2-7; TRBD1 agrees at 7 bases. The V segment lost 4 bases and the J segment 3 bases; nucleotides outside the gene matches: 4. Germline V gene lookup returns CDR1 SGHRS and CDR2 YFSETQ. This CDR3 region has 13 residues. Here the CDR3 reads CASSPGQSYEQYF. The CDR3 DNA reads TGCGCCAGCAGCCCGGGACAGAGCTACGAGCAGTACTTC.